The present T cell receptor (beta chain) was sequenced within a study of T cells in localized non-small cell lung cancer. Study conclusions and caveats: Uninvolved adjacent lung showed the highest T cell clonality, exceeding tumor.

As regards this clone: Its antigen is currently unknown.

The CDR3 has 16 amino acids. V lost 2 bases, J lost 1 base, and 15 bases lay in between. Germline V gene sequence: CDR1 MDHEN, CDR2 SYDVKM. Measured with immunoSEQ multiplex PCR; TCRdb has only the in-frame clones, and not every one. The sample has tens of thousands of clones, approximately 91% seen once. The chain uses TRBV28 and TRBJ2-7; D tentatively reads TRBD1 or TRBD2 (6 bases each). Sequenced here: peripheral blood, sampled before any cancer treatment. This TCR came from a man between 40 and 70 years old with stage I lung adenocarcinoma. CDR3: CASSLRGGTLSYEQYF. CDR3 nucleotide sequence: TGTGCCAGCAGTTTAAGGGGCGGGACACTATCCTACGAGCAGTACTTC. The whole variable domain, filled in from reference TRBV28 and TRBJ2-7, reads DVKVTQSSRYLVKRTGEKVFLECVQDMDHENMFWYRQDPGLGLRLIYFSYDVKMKEKGDIPEGYSVSREKKERFSLILESASTNQTSMYLCASSLRGGTLSYEQYFGPGTRLTVT.